Each of the 3 T cell receptor beta chains below was sequenced from the same sample in a study of T-cell reconstitution after alpha-beta-depleted transplantation in children. Preparation of the TCRbeta library used unique molecular identifiers. A single record per CDR3 protein comes from TCRdb applying MiXCR to the PCR reads. This sample carries approximately 130,000 distinct CDR3 sequences, approximately 8.7% of them seen once, and the ten largest clones take 20% to 30%. The sequenced sample was PBMCs, mostly from graft donor cells, obtained 180 days after TCRalphabeta/CD19-depleted stem cell transplant. The receptors here all came from a girl less than two years old who had a stem cell transplant for combined immunodeficiency, so the T cells may come from the graft donor.

The V call is TRBV7-2, the J call TRBJ2-7; D may match TRBD1 or TRBD2 (5 bases each). The germline V and J ends were trimmed by 5 bases and 2 bases, with 16 bases remaining between them. CDR1 SGHTA and CDR2 FQGNSA come from the germline V gene. The CDR3 totals 15 residues. In nucleotides, the CDR3 is TGTGCCAGCAGCCCGGGGCTCCTAGCAGCCTACGAGCAGTACTTC. Translating gives CASSPGLLAAYEQYF.

The chain combines TRBV20-1 with TRBJ1-5, with TRBD1 matching over 10 bases. Unmatched junction bases numbered 6, after V lost 5 bases and J lost 2 bases. The CDR3 contains 15 residues. CDR1 and CDR2 (germline): DFQATT, SNEGSKA (reference sequence). The DNA of the CDR3 is TGCAGTGCTCGGACAGGGGGTAGGGGCAATCAGCCCCAGCATTTT. Amino acids: CSARTGGRGNQPQHF.

The genes are TRBV20-1 and TRBJ1-4; 8 bases map to TRBD1. This CDR3 comprises 15 residues. V lost 3 bases and J lost 8; bases outside the gene matches: 11. The germline gives CDR1 DFQATT, CDR2 SNEGSKA (reference sequence). The CDR3 nucleotides read TGCAGTGCTAGTGCAGGGGGCAGGGATAGAGAAAAACTGTTTTTT. This gives the protein CSASAGGRDREKLFF.